This passage covers 21 T cell receptor beta chains from one sample sequenced in a study of shared clonotypes between healthy human individuals. Clones were read by immunoSEQ multiplex PCR, and TCRdb kept only the in-frame ones, dropping some. The sample records approximately 1.1 million clones, around 78% being singletons. Sequencing was performed on memory CD4+ T cells from PBMCs. The subset here: CD45RA-negative fraction. All receptors derive from a man younger than 35 in good health. Some clones in this sample may be carry-over from other donors' samples.

This chain connects TRBV7-8 to TRBJ2-7; 8 positions agree with TRBD1. V lost 7 bases and J lost 5; bases outside the gene matches: 10. Germline loops: CDR1 SGHVS, CDR2 FQNEAQ. The CDR3 has 14 amino acids. CDR3 DNA: TGTGCCAGCAACTCACCGGACAGGGTCCACGAGCAGTACTTC. The encoded protein is CASNSPDRVHEQYF.

The chain carries TRBV25-1 and TRBJ2-5; 12 nucleotides line up with TRBD1. Germline CDR1 and CDR2: MGHDK and SYGVNS. The CDR3 is 15 amino acids. Trimming took 7 bases from V and 5 from J; bases not matched to a gene: 8. CDR3 region: CASTAGTGGFETQYF. The CDR3 DNA follows: TGTGCCAGCACCGCCGGGACAGGGGGCTTTGAGACCCAGTACTTC.

This clone was seen ten or more times. J is TRBJ2-1 and V is TRBV15; D remains unclear. Trimming shortened V by 1 base and J by 9 bases, and 10 bases separated the two germline ends. The CDR3 sequence is 13 residues long. Germline V gene data show CDR1 as LNHNV and CDR2 as YYDKDF (reference sequence). This chain's CDR3 is CATSRGYTGEQFF. CDR3 coding DNA: TGTGCCACCAGCAGAGGTTACACGGGTGAGCAGTTCTTC.

The chain links TRBV7-8 to TRBJ1-1, with D perhaps matching TRBD1 (5 bases). Germline-derived CDR1 and CDR2 are SGHVS and FQNEAQ. The V and J ends lost 1 base and 7 bases respectively, with 10 bases between them. This CDR3 spans 13 amino acids. CDR3 sequence: CASSLGTSGEAFF. In nucleotides, the CDR3 is TGTGCCAGCAGCTTAGGGACATCCGGTGAAGCTTTCTTT.

This rearrangement joins TRBV15 to TRBJ1-4, with D maybe TRBD1 (6 bases). The CDR3 extends over 15 amino acids. Germline V gene data show CDR1 as LNHNV and CDR2 as YYDKDF (reference sequence). The ends were cut back, 4 bases at V and 5 bases at J, with 14 bases in the middle. CDR3 protein: CATSNRATSNEKLFF. In DNA form, the CDR3 reads TGTGCCACCAGCAACAGGGCAACCTCCAATGAAAAACTGTTTTTT.

This clone was recorded once. The sample carries other DNA sequences with the same CDR3. J is TRBJ2-1 and V is TRBV5-1; 9 bases align to TRBD2. The CDR3 is 15 residues long. J lost 7 bases, V lost 0 bases, and 5 bases had no gene match. Looked up from germline, CDR1 is SGHRS and CDR2 is YFSETQ. The DNA for the CDR3 is TGCGCCAGCAGCTTGGGTGGTAGCGGGAGAAATGAGCAGTTCTTC. This sequence encodes CASSLGGSGRNEQFF.

The V call is TRBV5-1, the J call TRBJ2-7; D gene uncertain. The V and J ends lost 4 bases and 3 bases respectively, with 11 bases between them. Germline CDR1 SGHRS, CDR2 YFSETQ. CDR3 length: 13 residues. Written as DNA, the CDR3 is TGCGCCAGCAGCGTAGCCGAATACTACGAGCAGTACTTC. Amino acid sequence: CASSVAEYYEQYF.

The gene calls are TRBV6-5 and TRBJ2-3, with TRBD1 identical over 8 bases. V lost 6 bases, J lost 1 base, and 6 bases stayed unmatched. This CDR3 contains 15 residues. Per the germline V gene, CDR1 is MNHEY and CDR2 is SVGAGI. This CDR3 is CASSKTGEGTDTQYF. The CDR3 DNA reads as TGTGCCAGCAGCAAGACAGGGGAGGGCACAGATACGCAGTATTTT.

There are a few counts of this clone. V gene TRBV5-1 combines with J gene TRBJ2-7, with 9 bases fitting TRBD2. This CDR3 has 13 residues. The J segment lost 7 bases and the V segment lost 5 bases, leaving 7 bases of the junction unmatched. In germline, CDR1 is SGHRS, CDR2 YFSETQ. As DNA, the CDR3 is TGCGCCAGCAGAACCGGGACTAGCTGGGAGCAGTACTTC. Its translation is CASRTGTSWEQYF.

This clone was counted only a few times. This chain joins TRBV7-6 and TRBJ1-5; D not resolved. CDR3 size: 17 residues. In germline, CDR1 is SGHVS, CDR2 FNYEAQ. V was trimmed by 4 bases and J by 2 bases, leaving 18 bases between them. The CDR3 nucleotides are TGTGCCAGCAGCTCCCCTCCACGGTGGGAGGGCAATCAGCCCCAGCATTTT. Translation gives CASSSPPRWEGNQPQHF.

The chain employs TRBV19 and TRBJ2-4, with a possible D match to TRBD1 (5 bases). The CDR3 length is 13 residues. V lost 7 bases, J lost 0 bases, and 7 bases lay in between. Per the germline V gene, CDR1 is LNHDA and CDR2 is SQIVND (reference sequence). This chain's CDR3 is CASKDIAKNIQYF. CDR3 bases: TGTGCCAGTAAGGACATAGCCAAAAACATTCAGTACTTC.

The chain is built from TRBV27 and TRBJ2-1, with D possibly being TRBD1 or TRBD2 (7 bases each). With 0 bases removed from V and 3 bases from J, the gap between germline ends came to 15 bases. This CDR3 has 17 residues. CDR1 is MNHEY and CDR2 is SMNVEV in the germline V gene (reference sequence). CDR3 amino acids: CASSLSRGRGGYNEQFF. The CDR3 region has the DNA TGTGCCAGCAGTTTATCGAGGGGCAGGGGGGGCTACAATGAGCAGTTCTTC.

The chain couples TRBV27 to TRBJ2-1; 8 bases align to TRBD1. V shed 3 bases, J shed 3 bases, and the junction held 7 bases outside the gene matches. CDR1 and CDR2 from the germline V gene are MNHEY and SMNVEV (reference sequence). The CDR3 length is 16 residues. The CDR3 spells CASSFRQGNFYNEQFF. The CDR3 DNA follows: TGTGCCAGCAGTTTTCGACAGGGGAATTTCTACAATGAGCAGTTCTTC.

This chain links TRBV19 with TRBJ2-1; TRBD2 is a possible D gene (5 bases). The CDR3 is 14 amino acids. Per germline, CDR1 LNHDA and CDR2 SQIVND (reference sequence). Between the trimmed V and J ends, which lost 5 bases and 7 bases, there was a span of 15 bases. The CDR3: CASSPPGLPNEQFF. CDR3 DNA sequence: TGTGCCAGTAGTCCCCCTGGACTGCCTAATGAGCAGTTCTTC.

The V call is TRBV30, the J call TRBJ2-7, with 8 bases identical to TRBD2. The length of the CDR3 is 15 residues. V gave up 6 bases and J gave up 3 bases; unmatched junction bases: 13. Germline-derived CDR1 and CDR2 are GTSNPN and SVGIG (reference sequence). The CDR3 loop is CACRGRAGALYEQYF. CDR3 sequence (DNA): TGTGCCTGTCGGGGGAGAGCGGGGGCCCTCTACGAGCAGTACTTC.

Only one count was recorded for this clone. V is TRBV7-9 and J is TRBJ1-5; 9 bases match TRBD1. The V gene's germline CDR1 is SEHNR and CDR2 FQNEAQ (reference sequence). V dropped 1 base and J dropped 0; count of bases not matched to a gene: 7. The CDR3 spans 18 residues. CDR3 protein: CASSLETGGTYSNQPQHF. Written as DNA, the CDR3 is TGTGCCAGCAGCTTAGAGACAGGGGGAACCTATAGCAATCAGCCCCAGCATTTT.

The chain links TRBV19 to TRBJ2-4, with 10 positions matching TRBD1. This CDR3 spans 17 amino acids. The ends lost 5 bases at V and 8 bases at J; junction bases unmatched: 15. CDR1 and CDR2 from the germline V gene are LNHDA and SQIVND (reference sequence). The CDR3 protein is CASSDPTGGSLGDIQYF. The CDR3 DNA sequence: TGTGCCAGTAGTGACCCGACAGGGGGCAGCTTGGGTGACATTCAGTACTTC.

The chain employs TRBV7-3 and TRBJ2-2, with 9 bases identical to TRBD1. The germline CDR1 and CDR2 sequences are SGHTA and FQGTGA. The CDR3 is made up of 17 amino acids. V was pared by 5 bases and J by 1 base, with 8 bases of the junction left unmatched. DNA of the CDR3: TGTGCCAGCAGCCGCCGGACAGGGGCTGAGAACACCGGGGAGCTGTTTTTT. Amino acid sequence: CASSRRTGAENTGELFF.

This rearrangement joins TRBV7-6 to TRBJ2-1; 7 bases are a match to TRBD2. V shed 5 bases and J 0 bases; nucleotides not matched to a gene: 16. Germline V gives CDR1 SGHVS, CDR2 FNYEAQ. The CDR3 covers 19 residues. CDR3 DNA: TGTGCCAGCAGCCTCCCCGAGACTAGCTCCCTGAGCTCCTACAATGAGCAGTTCTTC. Amino acids: CASSLPETSSLSSYNEQFF.

The rearrangement joins TRBV5-1 to TRBJ1-2; no definite D call. Looked up from germline, CDR1 is SGHRS and CDR2 is YFSETQ. The V end lost 4 bases, the J end lost 6 bases, and 16 bases lay between the germline ends. This CDR3 region has 14 residues. As DNA, the CDR3 is TGCGCCAGCAGCCGAGTTCCGGCTGGCGATGGCTACACCTTC. As protein: CASSRVPAGDGYTF.

In this sample, this clone turned up once. This sample also contains other DNA sequences that code for the same CDR3. This chain links TRBV9 with TRBJ1-3; D gene ambiguous. This CDR3 is 13 amino acids long. From germline, CDR1 is SGDLS and CDR2 YYNGEE. V lost 2 bases to trimming and J lost 4 bases, with 7 bases between them. As DNA, the CDR3 is TGTGCCAGCAGCGTGTCTCGCGGAAACACCATATATTTT. Encoded protein: CASSVSRGNTIYF.